This entry features one T cell receptor beta chain sequence. This sample was taken from a study of blood T cell repertoires in COVID-19. Background on the study: T cells, B-cell-depleted T cells, or PBMCs provided the cDNA or gDNA that served as material.

Study processing details: From reference gene primer amplification, estimates of nucleated cell counts were derived. Data came from immunoSEQ multiplex PCR; TCRdb stores just in-frame clones and leaves some out. V, J and clone size derive from that table, while D and trimming were established from the DNA sequence. The sample includes approximately 430,000 clones, 70% to 90% of them seen just once. The V end was cut by 5 bases, the J end by 6 bases, with 12 bases between. CDR1 and CDR2 (germline): SGHDT, YYEEEE. CDR3 length: 13 residues. J is TRBJ1-5 and V is TRBV5-6; D call uncertain. The sequencing input was peripheral blood. This TCR derives from a woman under 40 with active or convalescent COVID-19. This CDR3 reads CASSFGSGQPQHF. In nucleotides, the CDR3 is TGTGCCAGCAGTTTCGGGTCGGGTCAGCCCCAGCATTTT.